This T cell receptor (beta chain) was captured by sequencing in a study of PD-L1 blockade in urothelial cancer (dated by TCRdb to 2017 to 2019). For context, the study as a whole: Therapy was started around 2014 for all patients, and atezolizumab 1,200 mg was administered intravenously every 3 weeks. About 90% of the roughly 29 patients were males with bladder-origin urothelial cancer, and 18 of 29 reported a prior smoking history. Patients had an ECOG performance status of 0 or 1 and had received between 0 and 3 prior chemotherapy regimens. Blood samples were analyzed 3 weeks after the start of treatment (second dose) and 6 weeks after the start of treatment. Blood samples yielded a median of roughly 140,000 T cells and tens of thousands of unique TCRs, with median clonality approximately 0.08. An exploratory multi-omic analysis was conducted of the somatic, immune and clinical correlates of response to PD-L1 blockade with atezolizumab in urothelial cancer. Pretreatment tumor samples, along with matched peripheral blood serially collected before and after atezolizumab treatment, were subjected to TCR sequencing. Durable clinical benefit was defined as a progression-free survival longer than 6 months, and TCR features were additionally tested against progression-free survival and overall survival. Whole exome sequencing and RNA sequencing of pretreatment tumors were performed alongside TCR sequencing in the same patients. Durable clinical benefit was achieved by nine patients but not by the remaining 20. Pretreatment blood TCR-seq was available for twenty-nine patients, at least one posttreatment blood collection was obtained for around 25 patients, and tumor TCR-seq was available for around 25 patients. Study-wide conclusions, independent of this receptor: At 3 weeks after the start of treatment, tumor-associated TCR clones in peripheral blood had expanded more in patients with durable benefit (n of about 21, p = 0.022). A pretreatment peripheral blood TCR clonality below the median was linked to improved progression-free and overall survival. Small sample size (n ≈ 30) and many exploratory analyses mean the results are intended to be hypothesis-generating.

To note about this clone: Its antigen is unknown. Base qualities are not provided; no much larger clone lies one nucleotide away.

Synthetic TCR analog templates were spiked into each PCR so that absolute template abundance could be estimated from read counts. Using the immunoSEQ assay, TCRbeta CDR3 regions were amplified from genomic DNA with bias-controlled V and J gene primers. Rearranged TCRbeta segments were sequenced at approximately 20X coverage. The authors' pipeline ran thus. Sequencing errors were corrected by clustering and CDR3s were annotated against IMGT to assign V, D and J genes. Out-of-frame and stop-codon sequences were excluded, and only productive TCRbeta rearrangements were used in downstream analyses. To compute clonality, Shannon entropy was normalized by the log of the number of unique productive sequences and then subtracted from one. Fisher's exact test with Benjamini-Hochberg correction, using a cutoff of adjusted p below 0.01, was how clones that differed between time points or between blood and tumor were identified. The table comes from immuneACCESS by way of TCRdb, which keeps in-frame sequences with V and J called. Part of the clones is missing from these tables; in studies checked, under half for an unresolved V gene and the rest for unknown reasons. D and trimming come from the DNA, and the V and J calls and clone size come from that table. Here the sample has 120,000 or so clones; about 83% occur a single time. The ten biggest clones cover 2% to 2.5% of the sample.

The sample's time point, from its label and the paper: peripheral blood 6 weeks after treatment start. A cohort of 25 to 30 patients with locally advanced or metastatic urothelial carcinoma, treated at Memorial Sloan Kettering on a trial protocol, was included. Peripheral blood mononuclear cells were collected from each patient pretreatment and during treatment, giving between 1 and 8 total time points per patient. The Qiagen DNeasy Blood extraction kit was used to purify genomic DNA from total PBMCs and from tumor samples. PBMCs were collected pretreatment and during treatment, and were isolated and stored as previously described. Sequences SGHNT (CDR1) and YYREEE (CDR2) are obtained from the germline V gene (reference sequence). The CDR3 starts with the cysteine, ends with the phenylalanine, and has 14 residues. Solely the CDR3 DNA is kept, with 42 bases framed from the first base. The germline V end is reduced by 4 bases and the J end by 4 bases; junction bases left unmatched: 6.

This TCR derives from a man between 50 and 59 years old with urothelial cancer. The specimen was PBMCs, collected around atezolizumab (anti-PD-L1) treatment. Recombination connected TRBV5-4 to TRBJ1-1; a stretch of 8 junction bases matches TRBD1. The nucleotides read TGTGCCAGCAGCGTGGACAGGGCGGGCACTGAAGCTTTCTTT. The resulting protein is CASSVDRAGTEAFF.